The rows below give T cell receptor beta chains drawn from one sample of a study of Ad26.COV2.S vaccination and SARS-CoV-2 variants. Sequencing used immunoSEQ multiplex PCR; TCRdb keeps in-frame clones, though not all of them. This table has some 350,000 clones, 90% to 95% appearing once. The specimen was peripheral blood, collected after recovery from COVID-19. The receptors were sampled from a human donor who had recovered from COVID-19. Each CDR3 is given with its conserved first and last residue. D genes are given only for firm matches.

CASSFSSLGSEQYF | TGTGCCAGCAGTTTTAGTTCGCTCGGAAGTGAGCAGTACTTC | TRBV27 | - | TRBJ2-7
CAISESWQGAYGYTF | TGTGCCATCAGTGAGTCCTGGCAGGGGGCGTATGGCTACACCTTC | TRBV10-3 | TRBD1 | TRBJ1-2
CASSSPLITGGEKLFF | TGTGCCAGCAGCTCTCCCCTTATAACAGGGGGGGAAAAACTGTTTTTT | TRBV7-6 | TRBD1 | TRBJ1-4
CASSQGPGYRGGGTQETQYF | TGTGCCAGCAGCCAAGGGCCCGGGTATCGCGGCGGGGGGACCCAAGAGACCCAGTACTTC | TRBV3-1/TRBV3-2 | TRBD2 | TRBJ2-5
CASSLETGGTEAFF | TGCGCCAGCAGCTTGGAAACAGGGGGCACTGAAGCTTTCTTT | TRBV5-1 | TRBD1 | TRBJ1-1
CATSRARGPPNTEAFF | TGTGCCACCAGCAGAGCCCGGGGGCCTCCGAACACTGAAGCTTTCTTT | TRBV15 | - | TRBJ1-1
CASMVRGQGVYEQYF | TGCGCCAGCATGGTACGGGGACAAGGGGTTTACGAGCAGTACTTC | TRBV10-1 | - | TRBJ2-7
CASSLNRGSSYEQYF | TGTGCCAGCAGTCTAAACAGGGGGAGCTCCTACGAGCAGTACTTC | TRBV7-6 | TRBD1 | TRBJ2-7
CASSYGDDLNYGYTF | TGTGCCAGCAGTTACGGGGACGACCTTAACTATGGCTACACCTTC | TRBV6-2/TRBV6-3 | - | TRBJ1-2
CASSVRLGGSGANVLTF | TGTGCCAGCAGTGTAAGGTTAGGGGGCTCTGGGGCCAACGTCCTGACTTTC | TRBV2 | - | TRBJ2-6
CSVRTGIYEQYF | TGCAGCGTAAGGACAGGGATCTACGAGCAGTACTTC | TRBV29-1 | TRBD1 | TRBJ2-7